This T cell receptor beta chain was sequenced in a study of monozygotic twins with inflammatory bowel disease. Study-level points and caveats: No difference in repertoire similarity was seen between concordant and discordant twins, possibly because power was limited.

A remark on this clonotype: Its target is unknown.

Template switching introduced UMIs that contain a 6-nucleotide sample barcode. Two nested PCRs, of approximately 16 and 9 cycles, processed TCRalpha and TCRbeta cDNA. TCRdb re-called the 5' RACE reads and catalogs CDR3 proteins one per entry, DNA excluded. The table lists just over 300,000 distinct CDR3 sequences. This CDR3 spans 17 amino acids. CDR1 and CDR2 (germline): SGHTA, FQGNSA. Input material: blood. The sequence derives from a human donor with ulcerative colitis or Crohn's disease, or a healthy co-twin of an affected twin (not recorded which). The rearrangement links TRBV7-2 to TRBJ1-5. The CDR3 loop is CASSLGGVRDSNQPQHF.